Listed below are T cell receptor beta chains from one sample, sequenced in a study of cytomegalovirus exposure and HLA in healthy donors. The data were produced by immunoSEQ multiplex PCR, yet TCRdb's version contains in-frame clones alone and is incomplete. The sample holds about 130,000 clones, about 8.5% seen once. The sample comprised PBMCs. All receptors derive from a man aged 35-49 years in good health and CMV-seronegative. CDR3s include the opening cysteine and the closing phenylalanine or tryptophan. A D gene is named only where the DNA matches it firmly. Size values are once, few and many counts, or a class for expanded clones, and some rows have none.

TRBV6-1	TRBJ1-2	.	TRBD1	TGTGCCAGCAGAATTGGACAGGGGCCCAACTATGGCTACACCTTC	CASRIGQGPNYGYTF
TRBV5-1	TRBJ2-7	few	.	TGCGCCAGCAGCTTGGTGGAGGGCAGGGTCGACGAGCAGTACTTC	CASSLVEGRVDEQYF
TRBV6-1	TRBJ2-7	.	TRBD1	TGTGCCAGCAGTCCTCGGACAGGCCAGCAGTACTTC	CASSPRTGQQYF
TRBV5-1	TRBJ2-7	few	TRBD1	TGCGCCAGCAGCTACACAGGGGGCTACGAGCAGTACTTC	CASSYTGGYEQYF
TRBV19	TRBJ1-5	few	TRBD1	TGTGCCAGTGGACAGGGGGCTAGCAATCAGCCCCAGCATTTT	CASGQGASNQPQHF
TRBV2	TRBJ1-5	many	.	TGTGCCAGCAGTAGAGAGAGGCAGCCCCAGCATTTT	CASSRERQPQHF
TRBV6-6	TRBJ1-1	.	TRBD1	TGTGCCAGCAGTCTACAGGGGTTCGGCGGCACTGAAGCTTTCTTT	CASSLQGFGGTEAFF
TRBV11-3	TRBJ2-1	few	TRBD2	TGTGCCAGCAGCCCTCGGGGGGGGATCGGCTACAATGAGCAGTTCTTC	CASSPRGGIGYNEQFF
TRBV7-9	TRBJ1-1	.	.	TGTGCCAGCAGCTTAGGGGGCCTTGTGTCTGAAGCTTTCTTT	CASSLGGLVSEAFF
TRBV6-1	TRBJ2-3	few	TRBD2	TGTGCCAGCAGTGAAAGCTTGACGGGGGGGCCAGATACGCAGTATTTT	CASSESLTGGPDTQYF
TRBV13	TRBJ2-4	.	.	TGTGCCAGCAGCCTAGGATCGACGGGGGCCAAAAACATTCAGTACTTC	CASSLGSTGAKNIQYF
TRBV2	TRBJ2-7	.	.	TGTGCCAGCAGAATTGACAGGATCTCGGACGAGCAGTACTTC	CASRIDRISDEQYF
TRBV7-6	TRBJ2-7	few	TRBD1	TGTGCCAGCAGCCTTGGGACAGGTCGCCACTACGAGCAGTACTTC	CASSLGTGRHYEQYF
TRBV11-2	TRBJ1-2	few	TRBD1	TGTGCCAGCAGCGCCGGGACAGGGGGCTATGGCTACACCTTC	CASSAGTGGYGYTF
TRBV15	TRBJ1-2	few	TRBD1	TGTGCCACCAGCAGAGGGACAGGACGGGCGCCCCCTACTAACTATGGCTACACCTTC	CATSRGTGRAPPTNYGYTF
TRBV7-9	TRBJ2-5	.	TRBD1	TGTGCCAGCAGTTTTGGACAGGGGGTGGAGACCCAGTACTTC	CASSFGQGVETQYF
TRBV9	TRBJ2-3	.	.	TGTGCCAGCAGCGAGTCACAGGTTTACGGCACAGATACGCAGTATTTT	CASSESQVYGTDTQYF
TRBV28	TRBJ1-1	few	.	TGTGCCAGCAGTTGGGGACTACGGAACACTGAAGCTTTCTTT	CASSWGLRNTEAFF
TRBV5-1	TRBJ2-7	.	.	TGCGCCAGCAGCTTGGGGAGAACCTACGAGCAGTACTTC	CASSLGRTYEQYF
TRBV18	TRBJ1-4	.	.	TGTGCCAGCTCACTACGGGACTTAATAACTAATGAAAAACTGTTTTTT	CASSLRDLITNEKLFF
TRBV7-9	TRBJ1-2	.	.	TGTGCCAGCACCCTTCCTGCGGGGAGCTATGGCTACACCTTC	CASTLPAGSYGYTF
TRBV19	TRBJ1-6	.	TRBD1	TGTGCCAGTAGTATGGGGGACAGGGGTTCCTCACCCCTCCACTTT	CASSMGDRGSSPLHF
TRBV5-1	TRBJ1-4	few	.	TGCGCCAGCAGCTTCGGCTCAGGGGCCATGGCAACTAATGAAAAACTGTTTTTT	CASSFGSGAMATNEKLFF
TRBV7-9	TRBJ2-7	.	TRBD2	TGTGCCAGCAGCTTAGCCGTAGCGGGGACCTACGAGCAGTACTTC	CASSLAVAGTYEQYF
TRBV11-1	TRBJ1-1	few	.	TGTGCCAGCAGCTTCCCCAACCGGGAAGCTTTCTTT	CASSFPNREAFF
TRBV4-1	TRBJ2-1	.	TRBD2	TGCGCCAGCAGCTTGGAGGGACTAGTCCTTGAGCAGTTCTTC	CASSLEGLVLEQFF
TRBV10-3	TRBJ2-1	.	TRBD2	TGTGCCATCAGAAGCGGGGGGGAGAATGAGCAGTTCTTC	CAIRSGGENEQFF
TRBV5-6	TRBJ1-1	few	TRBD1	TGTGCCAGCAGCTTTGGGACAGGGGGTGGCCATACTGAAGCTTTCTTT	CASSFGTGGGHTEAFF
TRBV5-6	TRBJ1-1	few	.	TGTGCCAGCACCCTACAGGGTAGTACTGAAGCTTTCTTT	CASTLQGSTEAFF